Below, one T cell receptor (beta chain) is given with its context. This sample was included in a study of control samples from healthy donors and cancer patients. TCRdb keeps only in-frame clones here, not all; method: immunoSEQ multiplex PCR. The sample lists 70,000 to 80,000 clones, 87% occurring once. The V end was cut by 0 bases, the J end by 6 bases, with 12 bases between. Germline V gene data show CDR1 as SGHTS and CDR2 as YDEGEE. The CDR3 covers 14 residues. The sample taken for sequencing was blood. This chain joins TRBV5-8 and TRBJ1-2, with a tentative D call TRBD1 (5 bases). The clonotype was recovered from a woman aged 50 to 60 in good health. The CDR3 is CASSLEPGTDGYTF. The CDR3 DNA reads as TGTGCCAGCAGCTTGGAACCAGGGACGGATGGCTACACCTTC.